These 22 T cell receptor beta chains originate from one sample sequenced in a study of tumor-infiltrating lymphocytes in primary liver carcinoma. The template, about 550 ng total RNA, yielded TCR beta cDNA made with a constant-region primer. Each TCR beta library was derived from three nested multiplex PCR rounds that employed slightly modified ARM-PCR. It was with TRBV1-TRBV30 forward primers and a C-beta reverse primer that the first two PCR rounds were run, at 10 cycles each. TCRdb reprocessed the multiplex PCR reads via MiXCR and lists one record per CDR3 protein. This table has approximately 340,000 distinct CDR3 sequences, about 61% appearing once. Germline DNA was extracted alongside blood RNA, which was obtained from unsorted whole blood. The sequencing sample was made of peripheral blood. These receptors were obtained from a middle-aged man with primary liver carcinoma and hepatitis B virus infection.

The table lists this clonotype with many counts. The genes are TRBV12-3 or TRBV12-4 and TRBJ1-5; TRBD1 is a possible D gene (6 bases). The V and J ends lost 5 bases and 2 bases respectively, with 16 bases between them. The CDR3 is 16 residues long. The CDR3 reads CASSDSGAGGNQPQHF. The CDR3 DNA reads TGTGCCAGCAGTGACTCAGGGGCCGGTGGCAATCAGCCCCAGCATTTT.

As concerns this clonotype: One base away lies a much larger clone, so this may be a sequencing read error. The genes are TRBV29-1 and TRBJ2-7, with D perhaps being TRBD1 or TRBD2 (5 bases each). The CDR3 runs to 12 residues. The germline V and J ends were trimmed by 6 bases and 1 base, with 10 bases remaining between them. Germline CDR1 SQVTM, CDR2 ANQGSEA. The CDR3 loop reads CSVEGLSYEQYF. CDR3 in DNA: TGCAGCGTAGAGGGGCTTTCCTACGAGCAGTACTTC.

About this clonotype: The junction shows a germline mismatch at one end, possibly a read error. This chain uses TRBV6-2 or TRBV6-3 with TRBJ1-1; 9 bases line up with TRBD1. Germline assignment: CDR1 MNHEY and CDR2 SVGEGT. This CDR3 comprises 15 residues. The chain's CDR3 is CASSLYYGTGNEDFF. The CDR3 nucleotides are TGTGCCAGCAGTCTTTATTACGGGACAGGGAATGAAGATTTCTTT.

The V and J genes are TRBV6-2 or TRBV6-3 and TRBJ2-4; D may be TRBD1 (6 bases). Deletions cut 6 bases from V and 0 bases from J, with 12 bases between. This CDR3 has 15 amino acids. From germline, CDR1 is MNHEY and CDR2 SVGEGT. CDR3 amino acids: CASRQLQGAKNIQYF. The CDR3 bases are TGTGCCAGCAGGCAACTACAGGGAGCCAAAAACATTCAGTACTTC.

DNA for the CDR3: TGCAGCGTCCTACTGGCGCTAGCCAAAAACATTCAGTACTTC. This encodes CSVLLALAKNIQYF. This chain connects TRBV29-1 to TRBJ2-4; D unclear. Per germline, CDR1 SQVTM and CDR2 ANQGSEA. V dropped 6 bases and J dropped 0 bases, with 12 bases sitting between them. CDR3 size: 14 residues.

This chain connects TRBV5-1 to TRBJ1-2; D gene ambiguous. The germline CDR1 and CDR2 sequences are SGHRS and YFSETQ. Trimming removed 4 bases at V and 6 bases at J, with 19 bases between. This CDR3 is 15 amino acids long. In DNA, the CDR3 is TGCGCCAGCAGCCTTAGCAACGGCCCGAGTGATGGCTACACCTTC. This encodes CASSLSNGPSDGYTF.

Of note for this clonotype: Just one base apart from a much larger clone, this may be a read error. In nucleotides, the CDR3 is TGTGCCAGCAGGTCAGACAGGGCCCCGACCTGGGAGCTGTTTTTT. Protein: CASRSDRAPTWELFF. The chain combines TRBV12-3 or TRBV12-4 with TRBJ2-2; 7 nucleotides line up with TRBD1. Trimming cost V 6 bases and J 9 bases; bases outside gene matches: 13. This CDR3 comprises 15 residues.

The rearrangement uses TRBV28 and TRBJ1-4, with 8 bases fitting TRBD1. Germline V CDR1 and CDR2: MDHEN, SYDVKM. This CDR3 comprises 16 residues. Losses at the gene ends were 5 bases for V and 10 bases for J; bases not matched to a gene: 15. DNA for the CDR3: TGTGCCAGCAGTCCCCCGCGGGACAGGTCACGGGTAAAACTGTTTTTT. Translated: CASSPPRDRSRVKLFF.

Of note for this clonotype: A much larger clonotype is one base distant, so this may be a read error. This chain links TRBV6-6 with TRBJ2-5, with 11 bases matching TRBD2. CDR1 is MNHNY and CDR2 is SVGAGI in the germline V gene (reference sequence). The CDR3 consists of 18 residues. CDR3 sequence (DNA): TGTGCCAGCAATTACTCGGTTAGCGGGAGGGCCCTGGGGGAGACCCAGTACTTC. It codes for CASNYSVSGRALGETQYF.

This clonotype was seen just once. A junction boundary mismatches the germline segment, possibly from a read error. The chain recombines TRBV24-1 with TRBJ1-5, with D unclear. This CDR3 region has 14 residues. Germline lookup yields CDR1 KGHDR and CDR2 SFDVKD. The CDR3 sequence: CATSPRSGNQSQHF. CDR3 DNA sequence: TGTGCCACCAGTCCTCGCAGCGGCAATCAGTCCCAGCATTTT.

Remarks on this clonotype: The germline gene is not matched at one end of the junction; a read error may be the cause. The J gene is TRBJ2-2, the V gene TRBV11-2, with a tentative D call TRBD2 (6 bases). Germline CDR1 is SGHAT and CDR2 is FQNNGV. The CDR3 contains 17 residues. The CDR3 DNA is TGTGCCAGCAGCTTAGATTGGGGCAGGGACCTATGCGGGGATCTGTTTTTT. Translating it yields CASSLDWGRDLCGDLFF. The full variable domain, rest sourced from reference TRBV11-2 and TRBJ2-2, is EAGVAQSPRYKIIEKRQSVAFWCNPISGHATLYWYQQILGQGPKLLIQFQNNGVVDDSQLPKDRFSAERLKGVDSTLKIQPAKLEDSAVYLCASSLDWGRDLCGDLFFGEGSRLTVL.

This clonotype has only a few counts. A read error may account for a junction end that differs from germline. The rearrangement joins TRBV4-1 to TRBJ1-6, with D perhaps TRBD1 (5 bases). Looked up from germline, CDR1 is MGHRA and CDR2 is YSYEKL. The CDR3 contains 19 residues. DNA of the CDR3: TGCGCCGGCAGCCAAGATATGAACGGGGCCCAACATTATAATTCACCCCTCCACTTT. It encodes CAGSQDMNGAQHYNSPLHF.

A few counts support this clonotype. The chain combines TRBV5-6 with TRBJ2-7, with 11 nucleotides matching TRBD2. Germline assignment: CDR1 SGHDT and CDR2 YYEEEE. The CDR3 has 15 residues. With 4 bases clipped from V and 0 bases from J, the junction kept 3 bases outside the gene matches. The CDR3 loop is CASSTTSGSSYEQYF. The CDR3 DNA follows: TGTGCCAGCAGCACAACTAGCGGGAGCTCCTACGAGCAGTACTTC. Filled out from reference TRBV5-6 and TRBJ2-7, the complete variable domain reads DAGVTQSPTHLIKTRGQQVTLRCSPKSGHDTVSWYQQALGQGPQFIFQYYEEEERQRGNFPDRFSGHQFPNYSSELNVNALLLGDSALYLCASSTTSGSSYEQYFGPGTRLTVT.

With respect to this clonotype: The junction shows a germline mismatch at one end, possibly a read error. This chain uses TRBV11-1 with TRBJ2-2; D may match TRBD1 or TRBD2 (6 bases each). Germline lookup yields CDR1 SGHAT and CDR2 FQDESV (reference sequence). This CDR3 contains 15 residues. The CDR3 DNA sequence: TGTGCCAGCAGCCCGGAGGGGGGAATTATCGGGGATCTGTTATTT. Translating gives CASSPEGGIIGDLLF.

This clonotype was detected many times. V and J are TRBV29-1 and TRBJ2-5; 8 bases fit TRBD2. With V trimmed by 4 bases and J by 2 bases, 18 bases remained unmatched. The CDR3 sequence is 18 residues long. From germline, CDR1 is SQVTM and CDR2 ANQGSEA. CDR3 residues: CSVVGVRAGDHDQETQYF. Written as DNA, the CDR3 is TGCAGCGTTGTGGGGGTGAGAGCGGGAGACCATGATCAAGAGACCCAGTACTTC. The full variable domain, its missing parts supplied by reference TRBV29-1 and TRBJ2-5, is SAVISQKPSRDICQRGTSLTIQCQVDSQVTMMFWYRQQPGQSLTLIATANQGSEATYESGFVIDKFPISRPNLTFSTLTVSNMSPEDSSIYLCSVVGVRAGDHDQETQYFGPGTRLLVL.

Notes on this clonotype: The junction does not match germline at one end; this may be a read error. The chain couples TRBV12-3 or TRBV12-4 to TRBJ2-5; unclear D gene. This CDR3 region has 12 residues. The CDR3 sequence: CASTLGFENQYF. The CDR3 DNA reads TGTGCCAGCACTTTAGGGTTCGAGAACCAGTACTTC.

Regarding this clonotype: Since a much larger clone is just one base distant, this may be a read error. In this CDR3 the conserved last residue, phenylalanine or tryptophan, is missing, so a read error is likely. This chain uses TRBV6-5 with TRBJ2-2, with 7 bases lining up with TRBD1. The CDR3 has 15 amino acids. The V and J ends lost 2 bases and 4 bases, in that order; junction bases with no gene match: 4. Germline V CDR1 and CDR2: MNHEY, SVGAGI. DNA for the CDR3: TGTGCCAGCAGTTACGGAGCAGGGGGCACCGGGGAGCTGTTTTTA. Protein: CASSYGAGGTGELFL.

Points on this clonotype: At one end, the junction sequence differs from germline, possibly due to a read error. The V call is TRBV6-2 or TRBV6-3, the J call TRBJ1-2; 7 nucleotides align to TRBD1. This CDR3 comprises 16 residues. The germline V gene encodes CDR1 MNHEY and CDR2 SVGEGT. CDR3 sequence reads: CANSYSKRTGDYGYTF. CDR3 DNA sequence: TGTGCCAACAGTTACTCGAAAAGAACAGGGGACTATGGCTACACCTTC.

This clonotype was observed once. The junction and the germline gene differ at one end; a read error may be behind it. J is TRBJ2-1 and V is TRBV12-3 or TRBV12-4, with D perhaps assigned TRBD1 or TRBD2 (5 bases each). The CDR3 is made up of 14 amino acids. The CDR3 DNA reads as TGTGCCAGCAGTCCCGGTGAGGGGTGGGGTGAGCATTTCTTC. It translates to CASSPGEGWGEHFF.

The rearrangement joins TRBV5-1 to TRBJ2-2; tentatively, D is TRBD2 (5 bases). This CDR3 region has 14 residues. V was cut by 2 bases and J by 3 bases, with 8 bases left in between. Germline V gives CDR1 SGHRS, CDR2 YFSETQ. The CDR3 DNA is TGCGCCAGCAGCTTTCAGAGGGACACCGGGGAGCTGTTTTTT. Protein product: CASSFQRDTGELFF.

A few counts support this clonotype. The chain couples TRBV28 to TRBJ2-7; TRBD2 matches at 7 bases. CDR1 and CDR2 (germline): MDHEN, SYDVKM. V shed 4 bases and J 7 bases; nucleotides not matched to a gene: 16. The CDR3 length is 16 residues. Here the CDR3 reads CASSSRYSGPVEEQYF. The DNA of the CDR3 is TGTGCCAGCAGTTCCCGTTATAGCGGGCCTGTAGAAGAGCAGTACTTC.

Worth noting for this clonotype: With a much larger clone just one base away, this may be a read error. J is TRBJ2-7 and V is TRBV10-3; 10 bases match TRBD1. V gave up 0 bases and J gave up 3 bases; unmatched junction bases: 5. The CDR3 is made up of 16 amino acids. The germline V gene encodes CDR1 ENHRY and CDR2 SYGVKD. CDR3 region: CAISESRGQGIYEQYF. CDR3 in DNA: TGTGCCATCAGTGAGTCTCGGGGACAGGGGATCTACGAGCAGTACTTC.